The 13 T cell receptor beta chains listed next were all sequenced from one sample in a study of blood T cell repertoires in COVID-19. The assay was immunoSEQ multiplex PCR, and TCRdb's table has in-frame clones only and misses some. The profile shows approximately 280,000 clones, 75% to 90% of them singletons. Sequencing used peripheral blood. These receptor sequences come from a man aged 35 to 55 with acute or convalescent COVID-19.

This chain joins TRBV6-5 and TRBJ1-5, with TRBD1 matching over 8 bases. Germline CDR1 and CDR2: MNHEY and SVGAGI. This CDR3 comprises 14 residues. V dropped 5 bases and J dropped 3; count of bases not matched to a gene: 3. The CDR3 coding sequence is TGTGCCAGCAGTCCGACAGGGGTCAATCAGCCCCAGCATTTT. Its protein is CASSPTGVNQPQHF.

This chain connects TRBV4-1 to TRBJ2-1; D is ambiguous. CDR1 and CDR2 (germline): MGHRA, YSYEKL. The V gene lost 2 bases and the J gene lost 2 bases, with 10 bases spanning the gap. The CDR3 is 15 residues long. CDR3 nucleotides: TGCGCCAGCAGCCAAACCTACCAGGCCTACAATGAGCAGTTCTTC. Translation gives CASSQTYQAYNEQFF.

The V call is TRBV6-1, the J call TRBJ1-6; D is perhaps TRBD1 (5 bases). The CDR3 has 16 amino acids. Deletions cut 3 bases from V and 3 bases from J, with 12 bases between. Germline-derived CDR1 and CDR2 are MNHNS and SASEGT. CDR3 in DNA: TGTGCCAGCAGTGAGGGACTCACGCTCTATAATTCACCCCTCCACTTT. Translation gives CASSEGLTLYNSPLHF.

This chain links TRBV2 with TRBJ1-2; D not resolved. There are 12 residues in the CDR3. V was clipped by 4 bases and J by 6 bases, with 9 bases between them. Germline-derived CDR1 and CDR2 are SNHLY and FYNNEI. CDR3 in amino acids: CASSVRVDGYTF. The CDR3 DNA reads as TGTGCCAGCAGTGTGAGGGTGGATGGCTACACCTTC.

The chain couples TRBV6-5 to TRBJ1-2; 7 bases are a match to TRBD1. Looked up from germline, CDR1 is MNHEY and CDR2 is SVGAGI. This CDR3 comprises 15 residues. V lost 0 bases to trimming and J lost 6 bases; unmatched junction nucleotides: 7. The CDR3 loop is CASSYSGRGFDGYTF. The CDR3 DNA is TGTGCCAGCAGTTACTCGGGCAGGGGGTTCGATGGCTACACCTTC.

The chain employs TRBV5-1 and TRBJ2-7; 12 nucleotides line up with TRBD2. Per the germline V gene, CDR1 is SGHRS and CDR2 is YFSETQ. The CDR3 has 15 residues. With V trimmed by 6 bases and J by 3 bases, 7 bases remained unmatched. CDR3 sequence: CASTPTSGGHYEQYF. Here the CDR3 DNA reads TGCGCCAGCACCCCGACTAGCGGGGGCCACTACGAGCAGTACTTC.

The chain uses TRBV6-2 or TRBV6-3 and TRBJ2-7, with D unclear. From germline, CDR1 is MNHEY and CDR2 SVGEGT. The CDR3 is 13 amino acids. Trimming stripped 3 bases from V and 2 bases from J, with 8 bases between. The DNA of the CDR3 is TGTGCCAGCAGTTATGGCCACCCCTACGAGCAGTACTTC. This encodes CASSYGHPYEQYF.

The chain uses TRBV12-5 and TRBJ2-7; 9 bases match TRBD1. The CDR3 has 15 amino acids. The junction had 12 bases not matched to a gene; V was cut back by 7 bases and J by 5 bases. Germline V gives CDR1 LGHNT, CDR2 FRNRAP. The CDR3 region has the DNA TGTGCTAGTGCCGTGACAGGGGGTAACGCCGACGAGCAGTACTTC. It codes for CASAVTGGNADEQYF.

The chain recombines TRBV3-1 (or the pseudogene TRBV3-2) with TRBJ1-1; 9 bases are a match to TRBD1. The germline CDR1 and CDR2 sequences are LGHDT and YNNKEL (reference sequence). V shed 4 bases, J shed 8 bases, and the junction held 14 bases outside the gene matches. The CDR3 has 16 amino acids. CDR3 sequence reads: CASSLKGTGRFSEAFF. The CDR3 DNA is TGTGCCAGCAGCCTTAAGGGGACAGGGAGGTTTAGCGAAGCTTTCTTT.

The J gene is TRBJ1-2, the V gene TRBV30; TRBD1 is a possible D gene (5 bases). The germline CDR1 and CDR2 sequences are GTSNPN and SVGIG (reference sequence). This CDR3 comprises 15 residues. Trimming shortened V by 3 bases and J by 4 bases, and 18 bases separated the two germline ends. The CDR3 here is CAWRTGLRGFYGYTF. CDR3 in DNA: TGTGCCTGGAGGACCGGATTAAGGGGATTCTATGGCTACACCTTC.

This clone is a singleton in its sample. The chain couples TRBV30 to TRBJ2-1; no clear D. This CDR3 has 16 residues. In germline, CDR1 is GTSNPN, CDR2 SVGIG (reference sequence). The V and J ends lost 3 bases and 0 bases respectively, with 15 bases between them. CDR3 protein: CAWSSKQLGSYNEQFF. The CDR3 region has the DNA TGTGCCTGGAGCTCCAAGCAACTTGGCTCCTACAATGAGCAGTTCTTC.

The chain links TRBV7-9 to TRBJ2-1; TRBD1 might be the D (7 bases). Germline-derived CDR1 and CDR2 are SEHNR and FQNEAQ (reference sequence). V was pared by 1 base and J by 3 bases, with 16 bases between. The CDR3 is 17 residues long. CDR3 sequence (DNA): TGTGCCAGCAGCTTAGAGGTTCGGCAGGGGGGCTACAATGAGCAGTTCTTC. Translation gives CASSLEVRQGGYNEQFF.

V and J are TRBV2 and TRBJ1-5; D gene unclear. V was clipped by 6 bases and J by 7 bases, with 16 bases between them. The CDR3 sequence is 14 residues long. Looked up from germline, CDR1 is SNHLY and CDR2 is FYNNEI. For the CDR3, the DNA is TGTGCCAGCAGAAGTATCCTGAACGGGCAGCCCCAGCATTTT. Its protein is CASRSILNGQPQHF.